This TCR beta chain was identified in a study of cytomegalovirus exposure and HLA in healthy donors. The study ran its PCR with 60 Vbeta and 13 Jbeta primers. Repertoires were generated with immunoSEQ multiplex PCR, while TCRdb's copy carries only in-frame clones and drops some. The table has fewer than 150,000 clones, over 65% seen once. The germline V and J ends were trimmed by 4 bases and 2 bases, with 11 bases remaining between them. The CDR3 runs to 15 residues. Per the germline V gene, CDR1 is SGHAT and CDR2 is FQNNGV. The receptor's source is a man aged 45-65 years in good health and CMV-seronegative. The rearrangement links TRBV11-2 to TRBJ2-2; D might be TRBD2 (6 bases). The sample was PBMCs. CDR3 protein: CASSSRGSNTGELFF. DNA for the CDR3: TGTGCCAGCAGCTCCCGGGGGTCAAACACCGGGGAGCTGTTTTTT. The complete variable domain, with remaining parts taken from reference TRBV11-2 and TRBJ2-2, reads EAGVAQSPRYKIIEKRQSVAFWCNPISGHATLYWYQQILGQGPKLLIQFQNNGVVDDSQLPKDRFSAERLKGVDSTLKIQPAKLEDSAVYLCASSSRGSNTGELFFGEGSRLTVL.